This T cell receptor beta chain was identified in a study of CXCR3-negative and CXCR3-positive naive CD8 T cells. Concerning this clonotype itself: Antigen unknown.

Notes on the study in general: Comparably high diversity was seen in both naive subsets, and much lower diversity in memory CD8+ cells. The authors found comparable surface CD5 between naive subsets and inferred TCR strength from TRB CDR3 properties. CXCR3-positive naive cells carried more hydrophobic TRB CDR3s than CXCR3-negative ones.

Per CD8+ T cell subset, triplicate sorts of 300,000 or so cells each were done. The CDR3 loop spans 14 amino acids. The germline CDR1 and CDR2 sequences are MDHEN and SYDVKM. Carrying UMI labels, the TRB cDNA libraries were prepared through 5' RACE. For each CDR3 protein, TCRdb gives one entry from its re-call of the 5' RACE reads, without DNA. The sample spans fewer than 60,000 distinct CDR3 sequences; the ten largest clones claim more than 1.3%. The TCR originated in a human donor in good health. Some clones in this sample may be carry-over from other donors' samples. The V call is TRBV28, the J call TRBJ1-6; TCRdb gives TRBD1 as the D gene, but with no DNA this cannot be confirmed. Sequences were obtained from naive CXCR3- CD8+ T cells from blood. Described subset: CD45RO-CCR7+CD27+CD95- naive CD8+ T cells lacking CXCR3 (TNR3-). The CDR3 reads CASSYGTDNSPLHF. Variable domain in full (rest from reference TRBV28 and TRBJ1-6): DVKVTQSSRYLVKRTGEKVFLECVQDMDHENMFWYRQDPGLGLRLIYFSYDVKMKEKGDIPEGYSVSREKKERFSLILESASTNQTSMYLCASSYGTDNSPLHFGNGTRLTVT.